The clone carrying this T cell receptor (beta chain) appeared a few times. The target antigen is unknown. These data come from a study of PD-L1 blockade in urothelial cancer. Time point defined: peripheral blood 6 weeks after treatment start. Findings of the study overall: TCR clonality was measured in pretreatment peripheral blood. Clonality below the median predicted better survival.

Each PCR received spiked synthetic TCR analog templates. Repertoires were generated with immunoSEQ multiplex PCR, while TCRdb's copy carries only in-frame clones and drops some. This sample has about 91,000 clones, with less than 85% found just once. From germline, CDR1 is MNHEY and CDR2 SVGAGI. V was clipped by 8 bases and J by 5 bases; unmatched bases: 6. CDR3 length: 13 amino acids. V usage is TRBV6-5 and J usage is TRBJ1-1, with TRBD1 identical over 9 bases. The sequenced sample was PBMCs, obtained around atezolizumab (anti-PD-L1) treatment. This TCR came from a man in his sixties or seventies with urothelial cancer. The CDR3 reads CASYSTGGTEAFF. CDR3 DNA: TGTGCCAGCTATTCGACAGGGGGAACTGAAGCTTTCTTT.